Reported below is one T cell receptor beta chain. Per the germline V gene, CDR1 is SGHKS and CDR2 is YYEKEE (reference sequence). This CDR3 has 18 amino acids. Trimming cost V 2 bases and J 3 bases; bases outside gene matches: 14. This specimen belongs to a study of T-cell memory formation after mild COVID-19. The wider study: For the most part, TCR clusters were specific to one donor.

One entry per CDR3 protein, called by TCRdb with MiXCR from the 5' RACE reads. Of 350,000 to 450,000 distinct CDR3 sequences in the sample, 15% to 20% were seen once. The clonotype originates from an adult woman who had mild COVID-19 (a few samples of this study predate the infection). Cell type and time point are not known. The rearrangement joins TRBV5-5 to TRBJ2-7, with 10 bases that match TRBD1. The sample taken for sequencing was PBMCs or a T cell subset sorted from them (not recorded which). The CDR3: CASSFVTGGAYLHYEQYF. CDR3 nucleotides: TGTGCCAGCAGCTTTGTGACAGGGGGCGCATATTTACACTACGAGCAGTACTTC.